The 5 T cell receptor beta chains below were found in one sample sequenced in a study of blood T cells in healthy people across ages. For the second PCR, which ran for about 7 to 11 cycles, a sample-barcoded 5' primer and a J-beta primer mix were used. TCRdb ran MiXCR on the 5' RACE reads and lists one entry per CDR3 protein. This table holds over a million distinct CDR3 sequences, around 59% found once. Specimen: blood. The receptor set was obtained from a man between 18 and 35 years old in good health.

The table lists this clonotype with a few counts. The chain has TRBV6-2 or TRBV6-3 and TRBJ2-1, with 7 bases lining up with TRBD2. The CDR3 sequence is 14 residues long. Germline CDR1 and CDR2: MNHEY and SVGEGT. Trimming removed 5 bases from V and 4 bases from J; junction bases left unmatched: 5. This CDR3 is CASSERGFYNEQFF. As DNA, the CDR3 is TGTGCCAGCAGTGAGCGGGGCTTTTACAATGAGCAGTTCTTC.

The V gene is TRBV6-5, the J gene TRBJ2-7, with unresolved D. The CDR3 runs 16 residues. V lost 0 bases and J 2 bases, leaving 14 bases between the germline ends. CDR1 is MNHEY, CDR2 SVGAGI, per germline. For the CDR3, the DNA is TGTGCCAGCAGTTACTCTGGGCGGCCTTATCCCTACGAGCAGTACTTC. Its translation is CASSYSGRPYPYEQYF.

Comments on this clonotype: The germline gene is not matched at one end of the junction; a read error may be the cause. CDR3 amino acids: CATTQGSYEQYF. As DNA, the CDR3 is TGTGCCACCACCCAGGGTTCCTATGAGCAGTACTTC. The V and J genes are TRBV7-8 and TRBJ2-7; possibly TRBD1 for D (5 bases). Germline values: CDR1 SGHVS, CDR2 FQNEAQ. CDR3 length: 12 residues.

The CDR3 sequence is CASSELHLGVVTYEQYF. The CDR3 DNA is TGTGCCAGCAGTGAACTGCACCTAGGGGTAGTGACCTACGAGCAGTACTTC. The chain employs TRBV6-4 and TRBJ2-7, with a weak D call TRBD1 (5 bases). The V end lost 3 bases, the J end lost 2 bases, and 20 bases lay between the germline ends. Germline CDR1 reads MRHNA; CDR2 reads SNTAGT. CDR3 length: 17 amino acids.

This clonotype was picked up one time. The V gene is TRBV6-5, the J gene TRBJ2-4; D is perhaps TRBD2 (6 bases). V was clipped by 2 bases and J by 0 bases, with 11 bases between them. Germline CDR1 MNHEY, CDR2 SVGAGI. CDR3 length equals 16 residues. The CDR3 spells CASSYGRGLAKNIQYF. DNA of the CDR3: TGTGCCAGCAGTTACGGGCGGGGACTAGCCAAAAACATTCAGTACTTC.